The 2 T cell receptor beta chains below come from one sample, sequenced in a study of Ad26.COV2.S vaccination and SARS-CoV-2 variants. Measured with immunoSEQ multiplex PCR; TCRdb has only the in-frame clones, and not every one. The repertoire includes some 480,000 clones, 70% to 90% of them detected once, and around 13% sits in the top ten. Treatment specified: 15 to 20 received Ad26.COV2.S at low or high dose, single or two shots; roughly five received placebo; per-sample allocation not given. The samples were gathered on day 63 after the first injection of vaccine or placebo. This sample comprised peripheral blood, obtained in a trial of Ad26.COV2.S vaccine versus placebo. Receptors originate from a person between 18 and 59 years old who received the Ad26.COV2.S COVID-19 vaccine or a placebo.

This sequence joins TRBV2 and TRBJ2-2; D remains ambiguous. This CDR3 has 15 residues. V lost 8 bases and J lost 0, with 13 bases in between. Germline V gene sequence: CDR1 SNHLY, CDR2 FYNNEI. The CDR3 region has the DNA TGTGCCAGCGGCCCACTGGGCGCGAACACCGGGGAGCTGTTTTTT. It encodes CASGPLGANTGELFF.

This rearrangement joins TRBV10-3 to TRBJ1-2; D is unresolved. The V end was cut by 3 bases, the J end by 7 bases, with 15 bases between. The CDR3 is 14 amino acids. Germline-derived CDR1 and CDR2 are ENHRY and SYGVKD. The CDR3 DNA reads as TGTGCCATCAGTGACCCGTTACACTGGCGTGGCTACACCTTC. The encoded protein is CAISDPLHWRGYTF.